This record concerns one TCR beta chain sequence. A few counts support this clonotype. It lacks a known antigen. No base quality values were provided; no much bigger clone lies one nucleotide off. Looking up the germline V gene (reference sequence) yields CDR1 SGHNT and CDR2 YYREEE. The CDR3 runs 14 amino acids, cysteine and phenylalanine included. Of all the DNA, just the CDR3 is kept, 42 bases in frame from base 1. V ends up 6 bases short and J 6 bases short, with an unmatched junction base count of 11. The sample is drawn from a study of T-cell memory formation after mild COVID-19 (TCRdb year 2021). Notes on the research overall: TCR sequence clusters from the two donors were largely donor specific. In two donors, T-cell clones that expanded and contracted after mild COVID-19 were followed by sequencing TCRalpha and TCRbeta repertoires longitudinally. The cohort was made up of two young adult volunteers, one female and one male, who were previously healthy.

Sequencing instrument: Illumina NovaSeq 6000. Using 5'RACE with constant-segment primers, TCRalpha and TCRbeta cDNA libraries were constructed, with sample barcodes and unique molecular identifiers added in the process. RNA was extracted from every sample with Trizol reagent. Libraries were amplified in two PCR steps, with a second sample barcode and Illumina TruSeq adapters added in the second step. Sequencing of the libraries was done on an Illumina NovaSeq, producing 2 x 150 bp paired-end reads. Regarding the original processing steps: With migec v1.2.7, reads were demultiplexed and then collapsed into UMI-guided consensus sequences. Using mixcr v2.1.11, the UMI consensuses were aligned to TRA and TRB V and J templates and assembled into clonotypes. Clonotypes were classified as expanded or contracted when called significant by both edgeR and NoisET, with noise models trained on biological replicates. For edgeR calls, the cutoffs were a false discovery rate-adjusted p below 0.01 and a log2 fold-change threshold of 1. PCA with hierarchical clustering of max-normalized trajectories of the 1000 most abundant clonotypes was used as exploratory dynamics analysis. Separately sequenced CD4+ and CD8+ repertoires were used to assign a CD4 or CD8 phenotype to each responding clone. In-frame beta chains were kept once TCRdb had trimmed the public reads at Q25 with fastp and called clones with MiXCR. Entries that share a CDR3 protein sequence are merged under the most common genes and DNA. These V and J calls derive from TCRdb rather than the authors' analysis. This sample holds 450,000 or so distinct CDR3 sequences; over 15% were observed only once. Of the sample, 7.5% to 10% falls within the top ten clones.

Ficoll-Paque density gradient centrifugation was the method used to isolate PBMCs. What the authors observed across the whole study: Some responding clones were detected in pre-infection memory, which suggested that pre-existing cross-reactive memory T cells had joined the SARS-CoV-2 response. Contracting CD4+ clones turned up mainly in the CM and EM memory subsets, whereas EMRA was where CD8+ clones were enriched. Only two mild cases were covered in the study, and larger cohorts including severe cases with pre-infection samples were considered necessary. The second-wave clones that peaked on day 37 were not confirmed to be SARS-CoV-2 specific. From day 15 to 85, contracting clones showed balanced CD4/CD8 phenotypes, whereas a second wave of clones that expanded from day 15 to 37 leaned towards CD4+.

The sample consisted of PBMCs or a T cell subset sorted from them (not recorded which). The sequence came from an adult woman who had mild COVID-19 (a few samples of this study predate the infection). The sample titles of this study are shuffled in the database, so cell type and time point are left out; the donor was told from shared clones. The chain uses TRBV5-4 and TRBJ2-7; TRBD2 agrees with 8 junctional bases. The sequence in DNA is TGTGCCAGCAACCTCGGGGGGGAAGTTAGCGAGCAGTACTTC. It translates to CASNLGGEVSEQYF.